This T cell receptor (beta chain) is from a study of T cell responses to AZD1222 COVID-19 vaccine. About the study: Pooling of second doses given at about 4 or about 12 weeks was done.

Study conclusions and caveats: The donor cohort was predominantly white British with a female majority, and clonal diversity may have been underestimated. Across spike, vaccine-associated CD4 TCRs were found, dominant at 160-218 and 743-854. Repertoire collection took place solely once the T cell response had peaked.

This table comes from immunoSEQ multiplex PCR, and its TCRdb copy is limited to in-frame clones, with some not included. Here the sample spans under 140,000 clones, 88% being singletons. With regard to this clone: The antigen remains undetermined.

The sequence came from an adult in good health. Here the sequenced sample was peripheral blood, taken on day 0 of AZD1222 vaccination.

The DNA for the CDR3 is TGTGCCAGCAGCTTAATAGCGCGGGAGGGATCCTCCTACAATGAGCAGTTCTTC. Translation gives CASSLIAREGSSYNEQFF. The chain employs TRBV7-9 and TRBJ2-1; TRBD2 matches 9 bases. CDR1 is SEHNR, CDR2 FQNEAQ, per germline (reference sequence). The trim removed 2 bases at V and 0 bases at J, leaving 8 bases unmatched. The CDR3 contains 18 residues.